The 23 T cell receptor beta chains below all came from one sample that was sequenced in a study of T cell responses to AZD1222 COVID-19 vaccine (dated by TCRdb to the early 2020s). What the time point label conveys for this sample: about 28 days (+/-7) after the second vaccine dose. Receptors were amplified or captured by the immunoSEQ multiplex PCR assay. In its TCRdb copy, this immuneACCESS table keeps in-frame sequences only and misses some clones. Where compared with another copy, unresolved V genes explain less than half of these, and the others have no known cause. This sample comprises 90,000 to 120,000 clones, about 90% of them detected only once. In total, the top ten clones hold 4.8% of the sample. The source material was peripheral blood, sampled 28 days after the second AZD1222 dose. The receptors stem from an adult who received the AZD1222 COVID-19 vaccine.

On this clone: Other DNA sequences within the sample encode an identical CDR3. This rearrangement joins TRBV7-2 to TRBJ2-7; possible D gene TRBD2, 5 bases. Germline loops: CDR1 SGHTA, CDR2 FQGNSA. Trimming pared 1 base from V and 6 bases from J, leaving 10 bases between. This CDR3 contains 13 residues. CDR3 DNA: TGTGCCAGCAGCTTAGGAGTCGGAGGCGAGCAGTACTTC. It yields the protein CASSLGVGGEQYF.

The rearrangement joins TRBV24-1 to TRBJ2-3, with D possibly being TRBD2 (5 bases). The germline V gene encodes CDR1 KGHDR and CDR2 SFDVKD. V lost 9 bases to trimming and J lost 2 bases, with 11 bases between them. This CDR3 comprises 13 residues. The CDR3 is CATGAAYTDTQYF. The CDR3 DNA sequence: TGTGCCACCGGAGCGGCCTACACAGATACGCAGTATTTT.

CDR3 DNA sequence: TGTGCCAGCAGCTCTACAGGGCCGAATCAGCCCCAGCATTTT. Protein: CASSSTGPNQPQHF. The chain is built from TRBV7-8 and TRBJ1-5; possible D gene TRBD1, 6 bases. Per germline, CDR1 SGHVS and CDR2 FQNEAQ. The ends were cut back, 4 bases at V and 4 bases at J, with 11 bases in the middle. This CDR3 is built from 14 residues.

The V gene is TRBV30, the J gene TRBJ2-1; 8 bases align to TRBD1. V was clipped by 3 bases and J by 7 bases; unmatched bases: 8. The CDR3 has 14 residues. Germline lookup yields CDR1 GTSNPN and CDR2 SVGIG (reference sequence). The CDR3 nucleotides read TGTGCCTGGAGCTTTGACAGGGGTCGGAATGAGCAGTTCTTC. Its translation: CAWSFDRGRNEQFF.

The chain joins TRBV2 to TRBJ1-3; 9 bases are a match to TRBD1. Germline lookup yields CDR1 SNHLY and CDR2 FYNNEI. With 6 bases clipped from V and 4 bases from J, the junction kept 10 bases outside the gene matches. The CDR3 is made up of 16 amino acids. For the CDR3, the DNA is TGTGCCAGCAGCACACAGGGGGCTCTAAGCGGAAACACCATATATTTT. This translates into CASSTQGALSGNTIYF. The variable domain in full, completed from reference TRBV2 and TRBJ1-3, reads EPEVTQTPSHQVTQMGQEVILRCVPISNHLYFYWYRQILGQKVEFLVSFYNNEISEKSEIFDDQFSVERPDGSNFTLKIRSTKLEDSAMYFCASSTQGALSGNTIYFGEGSWLTVV.

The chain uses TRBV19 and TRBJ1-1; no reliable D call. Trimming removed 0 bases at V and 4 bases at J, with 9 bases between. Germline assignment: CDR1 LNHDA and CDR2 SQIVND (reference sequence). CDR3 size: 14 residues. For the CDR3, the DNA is TGTGCCAGTAGTATAGATCGGTACGGCACTGAAGCTTTCTTT. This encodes CASSIDRYGTEAFF. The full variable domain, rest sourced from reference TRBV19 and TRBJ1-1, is DGGITQSPKYLFRKEGQNVTLSCEQNLNHDAMYWYRQDPGQGLRLIYYSQIVNDFQKGDIAEGYSVSREKKESFPLTVTSAQKNPTAFYLCASSIDRYGTEAFFGQGTRLTVV.

CDR3 amino acids: CASSESDGLRNQPQHF. In nucleotides, the CDR3 is TGTGCCAGCAGTGAATCAGATGGGCTGCGCAATCAGCCCCAGCATTTT. V is TRBV25-1 and J is TRBJ1-5; D not resolved. This CDR3 is 16 amino acids long. From germline, CDR1 is MGHDK and CDR2 SYGVNS. The V gene lost 1 base and the J gene lost 2 bases, with 12 bases spanning the gap.

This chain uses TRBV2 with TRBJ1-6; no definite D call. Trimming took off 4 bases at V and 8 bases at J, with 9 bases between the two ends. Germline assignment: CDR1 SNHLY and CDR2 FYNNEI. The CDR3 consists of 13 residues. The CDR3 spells CASSGVGDSPLHF. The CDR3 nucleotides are TGTGCCAGCAGTGGGGTCGGGGATTCACCCCTCCACTTT.

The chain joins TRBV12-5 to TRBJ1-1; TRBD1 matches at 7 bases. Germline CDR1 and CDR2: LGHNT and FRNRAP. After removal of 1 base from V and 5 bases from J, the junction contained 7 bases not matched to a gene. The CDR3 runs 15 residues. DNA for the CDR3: TGTGCTAGTGGTTTGGCCACGACAGGGAGAACTGAAGCTTTCTTT. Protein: CASGLATTGRTEAFF.

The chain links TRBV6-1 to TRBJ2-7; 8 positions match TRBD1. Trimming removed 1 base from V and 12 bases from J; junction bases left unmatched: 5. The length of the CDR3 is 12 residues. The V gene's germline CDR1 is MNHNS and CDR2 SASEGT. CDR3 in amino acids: CASSEDRGTGYF. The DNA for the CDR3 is TGTGCCAGCAGTGAAGATAGGGGGACAGGGTACTTC.

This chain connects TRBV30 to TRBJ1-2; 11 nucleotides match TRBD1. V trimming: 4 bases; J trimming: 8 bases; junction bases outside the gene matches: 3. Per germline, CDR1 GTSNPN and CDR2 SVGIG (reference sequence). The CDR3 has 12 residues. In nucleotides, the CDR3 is TGTGCCTGGAACCGGGACAGGGGGGGCTACACCTTC. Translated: CAWNRDRGGYTF.

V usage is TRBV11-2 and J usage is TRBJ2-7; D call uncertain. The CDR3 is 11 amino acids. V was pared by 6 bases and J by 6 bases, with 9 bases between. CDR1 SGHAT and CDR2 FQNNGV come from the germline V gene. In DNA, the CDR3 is TGTGCCAGCAGATCCCAGAGCGAGCAGTACTTC. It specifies CASRSQSEQYF.

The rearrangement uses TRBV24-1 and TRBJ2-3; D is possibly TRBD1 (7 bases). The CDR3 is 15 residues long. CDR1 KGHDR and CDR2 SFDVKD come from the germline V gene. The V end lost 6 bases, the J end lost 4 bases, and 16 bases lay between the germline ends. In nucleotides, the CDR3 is TGTGCCACCAGTAACGCAGGGGGAGGACCAGATACGCAGTATTTT. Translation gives CATSNAGGGPDTQYF.

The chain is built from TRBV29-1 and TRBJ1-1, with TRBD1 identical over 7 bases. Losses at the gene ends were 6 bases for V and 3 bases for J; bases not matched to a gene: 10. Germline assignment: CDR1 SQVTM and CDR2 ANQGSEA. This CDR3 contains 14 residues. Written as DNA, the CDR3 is TGCAGCGTCCGAGACAGGGTAAAGGACACTGAAGCTTTCTTT. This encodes CSVRDRVKDTEAFF.

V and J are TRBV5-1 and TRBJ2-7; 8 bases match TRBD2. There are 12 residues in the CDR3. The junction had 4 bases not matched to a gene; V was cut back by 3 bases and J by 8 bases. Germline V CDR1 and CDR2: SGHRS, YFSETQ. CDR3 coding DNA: TGCGCCAGCAGCTCCCGGGAGGGTAAGCAGTACTTC. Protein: CASSSREGKQYF. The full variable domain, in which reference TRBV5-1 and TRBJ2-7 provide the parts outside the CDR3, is KAGVTQTPRYLIKTRGQQVTLSCSPISGHRSVSWYQQTPGQGLQFLFEYFSETQRNKGNFPGRFSGRQFSNSRSEMNVSTLELGDSALYLCASSSREGKQYFGPGTRLTVT.

DNA of the CDR3: TGTGCCAGCTCAAGCCAACCGGGACAGGGGGCGTACGAGCAGTACTTC. Translating gives CASSSQPGQGAYEQYF. V gene TRBV18 combines with J gene TRBJ2-7; TRBD1 agrees at 12 bases. CDR1 and CDR2 (germline): KGHSH, LQKENI. The CDR3 contains 16 residues. Germline trimming cut 5 bases from V and 4 bases from J; bases unmatched to any gene: 9.

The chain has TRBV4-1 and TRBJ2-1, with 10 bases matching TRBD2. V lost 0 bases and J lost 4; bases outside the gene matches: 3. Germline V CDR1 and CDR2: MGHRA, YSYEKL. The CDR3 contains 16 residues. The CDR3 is CASSQDVSGGYNEQFF. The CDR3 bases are TGCGCCAGCAGCCAAGATGTTAGCGGGGGGTACAATGAGCAGTTCTTC.

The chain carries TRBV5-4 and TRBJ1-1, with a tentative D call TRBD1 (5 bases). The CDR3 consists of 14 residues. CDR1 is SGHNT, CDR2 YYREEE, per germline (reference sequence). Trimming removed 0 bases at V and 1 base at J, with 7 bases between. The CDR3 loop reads CASSLGDPNTEAFF. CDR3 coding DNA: TGTGCCAGCAGCTTGGGGGACCCGAACACTGAAGCTTTCTTT.

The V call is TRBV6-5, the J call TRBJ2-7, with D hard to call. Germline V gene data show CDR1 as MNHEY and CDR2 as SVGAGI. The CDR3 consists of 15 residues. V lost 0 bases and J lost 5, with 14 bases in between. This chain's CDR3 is CASSYSSAGRDEQYF. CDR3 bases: TGTGCCAGCAGTTACTCGAGTGCAGGTCGCGACGAGCAGTACTTC.

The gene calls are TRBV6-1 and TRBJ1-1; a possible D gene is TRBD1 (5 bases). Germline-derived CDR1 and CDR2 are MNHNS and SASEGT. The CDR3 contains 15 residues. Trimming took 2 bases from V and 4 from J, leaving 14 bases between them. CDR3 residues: CASSEKGIGFTEAFF. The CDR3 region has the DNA TGTGCCAGCAGTGAAAAGGGGATCGGGTTCACTGAAGCTTTCTTT.

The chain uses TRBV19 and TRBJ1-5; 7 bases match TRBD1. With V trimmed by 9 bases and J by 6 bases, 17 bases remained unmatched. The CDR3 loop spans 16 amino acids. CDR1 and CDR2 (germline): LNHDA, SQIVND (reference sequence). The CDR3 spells CASTIGLNRGFQPQHF. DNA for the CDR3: TGTGCCAGCACTATCGGACTCAACAGGGGATTTCAGCCCCAGCATTTT.

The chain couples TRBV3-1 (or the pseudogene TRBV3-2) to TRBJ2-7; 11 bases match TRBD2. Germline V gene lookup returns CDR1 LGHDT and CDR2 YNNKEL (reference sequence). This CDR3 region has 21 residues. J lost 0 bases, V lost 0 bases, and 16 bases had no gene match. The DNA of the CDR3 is TGTGCCAGCAGCCAAGAGACCTTTAGCGGGGGGGCGACGGGTAGCTCCTACGAGCAGTACTTC. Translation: CASSQETFSGGATGSSYEQYF.

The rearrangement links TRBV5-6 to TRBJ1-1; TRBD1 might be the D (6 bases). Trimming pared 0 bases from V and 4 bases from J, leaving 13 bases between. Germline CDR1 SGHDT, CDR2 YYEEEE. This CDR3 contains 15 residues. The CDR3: CASSLAGGLGTEAFF. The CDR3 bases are TGTGCCAGCAGCTTGGCCGGGGGGCTGGGCACTGAAGCTTTCTTT.